Listed below are T cell receptor beta chains from one sample, sequenced in a study of T-cell memory formation after mild COVID-19. TCRdb independently ran MiXCR on the 5' RACE reads; one entry per CDR3 protein. The profile shows hundreds of thousands of distinct CDR3 sequences, around 16% of them singletons. The source material was PBMCs or a T cell subset sorted from them (not recorded which). The receptors here all came from an adult woman who had mild COVID-19 (a few samples of this study predate the infection). Cell type and time point are not known. Both conserved end residues are trimmed from each CDR3. Clone size is stated in some rows and not others, as once, few, many or a class when expanded.

>TRBJ2-5|TRBV27|few
ASKTRLDQETQY
>TRBJ2-2|TRBV10-2|NA
ASSGTSGLTGELF
>TRBJ2-7|TRBV12-3/TRBV12-4|NA
ASSLTKPEQY
>TRBJ2-3|TRBV4-3|few
ASSQELRQGNTDTQY
>TRBJ1-6|TRBV12-3/TRBV12-4|many
ASSLRENSPLH
>TRBJ1-6|TRBV5-1|few
ASSLGQVNNSPLH
>TRBJ1-1|TRBV18|few
ASSPRTGDNTEAF
>TRBJ2-7|TRBV4-3|NA
ASSQGSSGTEQY
>TRBJ1-2|TRBV27|few
ASSPTGMIYGYT
>TRBJ1-5|TRBV6-5|NA
ASSPHLNRGHQPQH
>TRBJ2-5|TRBV5-1|NA
ASSLSASSMETQY
>TRBJ2-1|TRBV6-5|NA
ASSGTAPVNEQF
>TRBJ1-5|TRBV5-6|many
ASSRGTGSNQPQH
>TRBJ2-5|TRBV7-9|few
ASSGNGDNEETQY
>TRBJ1-1|TRBV6-2/TRBV6-3|NA
ASRVWGTEAF
>TRBJ1-2|TRBV5-1|few
ASSLAIVDGWYYGYT
>TRBJ2-3|TRBV7-3|few
ASSLISGGHTDTQY
>TRBJ2-7|TRBV3-1|NA
ASSPTTDSYEQY
>TRBJ1-5|TRBV24-1|few
ATGTGDNQPQH
>TRBJ2-5|TRBV7-9|NA
ASSFSSWDKQATQY
>TRBJ2-7|TRBV4-3|few
ASSQATDSYEQY
>TRBJ2-7|TRBV12-3/TRBV12-4|few
ASSKIGLAPYEQY
>TRBJ2-1|TRBV5-1|few
ASSLTISSGSTYNEQF
>TRBJ2-1|TRBV5-6|NA
ASSWGTSGRLHEQF
>TRBJ2-5|TRBV6-5|many
ASRIAGTSEY
>TRBJ2-3|TRBV7-3|few
ASSLGPLGRTDTQY
>TRBJ2-7|TRBV7-2|few
ASSLAQGGNYEQY
>TRBJ1-5|TRBV20-1|many
SASPYSNQPQH
>TRBJ1-1|TRBV7-3|NA
ASSLSGMVNTEAF
>TRBJ2-1|TRBV7-2|few
ASDWASSYNEQF
>TRBJ2-3|TRBV9|few
AVGQGASDTQY
>TRBJ1-2|TRBV27|NA
ASSFRDSSYGYT
>TRBJ1-2|TRBV6-5|few
ASSRRPPYGYT
>TRBJ2-3|TRBV7-6|NA
ASSTHRGGGNTDTQY
>TRBJ1-2|TRBV12-3/TRBV12-4|many
ASSPPGQNYVGYT
>TRBJ2-2|TRBV7-7|NA
ASSQSQGTGELF
>TRBJ1-5|TRBV6-1|NA
ASSASGTGSGQPQH
>TRBJ2-2|TRBV15|NA
ATSRDRSPGELF
>TRBJ1-1|TRBV5-1|NA
ASREGTDYKIF
>TRBJ2-2|TRBV29-1|NA
SVSLSRTRRTGELF
>TRBJ2-2|TRBV20-1|NA
SARTGGSTGELF
>TRBJ2-7|TRBV10-3|many
AISIGTSVAEQY
>TRBJ1-1|TRBV30|few
ACQQGYTEAF